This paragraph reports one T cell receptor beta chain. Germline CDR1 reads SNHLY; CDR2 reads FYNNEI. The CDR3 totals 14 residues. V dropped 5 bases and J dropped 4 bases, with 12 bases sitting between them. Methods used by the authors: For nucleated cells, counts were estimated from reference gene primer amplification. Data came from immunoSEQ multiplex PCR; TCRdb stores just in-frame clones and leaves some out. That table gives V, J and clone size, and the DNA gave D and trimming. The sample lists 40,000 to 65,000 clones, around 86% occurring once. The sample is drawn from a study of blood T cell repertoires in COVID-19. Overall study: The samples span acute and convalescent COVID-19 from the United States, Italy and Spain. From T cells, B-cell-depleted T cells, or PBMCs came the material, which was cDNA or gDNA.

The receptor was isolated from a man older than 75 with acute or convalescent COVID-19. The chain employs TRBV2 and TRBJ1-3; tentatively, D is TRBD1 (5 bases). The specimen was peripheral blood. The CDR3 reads CASSLGVGGNTIYF. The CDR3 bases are TGTGCCAGCAGTTTAGGGGTGGGAGGAAACACCATATATTTT.